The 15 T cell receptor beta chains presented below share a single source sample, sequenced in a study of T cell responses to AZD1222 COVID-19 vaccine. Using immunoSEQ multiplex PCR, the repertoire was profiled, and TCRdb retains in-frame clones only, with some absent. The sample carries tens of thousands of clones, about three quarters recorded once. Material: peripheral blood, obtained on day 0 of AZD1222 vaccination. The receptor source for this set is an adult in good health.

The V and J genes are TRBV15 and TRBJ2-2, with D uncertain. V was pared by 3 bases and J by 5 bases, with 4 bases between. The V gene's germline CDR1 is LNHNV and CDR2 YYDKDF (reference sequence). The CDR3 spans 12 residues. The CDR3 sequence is CATSRSTGELFF. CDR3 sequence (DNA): TGTGCCACCAGCAGGTCAACCGGGGAGCTGTTTTTT.

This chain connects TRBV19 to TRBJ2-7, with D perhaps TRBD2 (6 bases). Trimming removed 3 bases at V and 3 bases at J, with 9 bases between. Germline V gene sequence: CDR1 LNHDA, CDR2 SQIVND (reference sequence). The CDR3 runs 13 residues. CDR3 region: CASSIRDFYEQYF. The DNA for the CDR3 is TGTGCCAGTAGTATTAGGGACTTCTACGAGCAGTACTTC.

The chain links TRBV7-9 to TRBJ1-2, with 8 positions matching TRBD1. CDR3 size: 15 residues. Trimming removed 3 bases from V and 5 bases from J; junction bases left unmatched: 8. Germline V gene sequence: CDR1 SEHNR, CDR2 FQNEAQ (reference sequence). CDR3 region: CASSFADRAEYGYTF. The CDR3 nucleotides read TGTGCCAGCAGCTTCGCGGACAGGGCAGAGTATGGCTACACCTTC.

CDR3 residues: CASSLWGGGNQPQHF. The DNA for the CDR3 is TGTGCCAGCAGTTTATGGGGTGGGGGCAATCAGCCCCAGCATTTT. The chain recombines TRBV27 with TRBJ1-5; D ambiguous. The CDR3 sequence is 15 residues long. The V end was cut by 1 base, the J end by 2 bases, with 9 bases between. CDR1 MNHEY and CDR2 SMNVEV come from the germline V gene (reference sequence).

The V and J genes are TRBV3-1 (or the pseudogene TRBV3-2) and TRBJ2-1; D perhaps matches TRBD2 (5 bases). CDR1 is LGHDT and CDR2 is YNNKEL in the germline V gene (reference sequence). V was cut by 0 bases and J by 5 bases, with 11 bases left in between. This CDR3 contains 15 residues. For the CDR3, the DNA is TGTGCCAGCAGCCAAGAAGGGAGACCCCACAATGAGCAGTTCTTC. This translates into CASSQEGRPHNEQFF.

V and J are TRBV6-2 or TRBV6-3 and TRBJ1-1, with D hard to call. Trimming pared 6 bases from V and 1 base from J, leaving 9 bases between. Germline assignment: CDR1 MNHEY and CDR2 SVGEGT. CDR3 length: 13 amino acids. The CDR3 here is CASSPGRNTEAFF. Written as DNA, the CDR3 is TGTGCCAGCAGCCCAGGACGGAACACTGAAGCTTTCTTT.

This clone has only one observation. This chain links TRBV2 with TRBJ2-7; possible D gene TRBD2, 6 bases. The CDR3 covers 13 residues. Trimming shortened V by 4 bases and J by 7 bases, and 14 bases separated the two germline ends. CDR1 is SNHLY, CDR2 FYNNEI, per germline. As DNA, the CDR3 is TGTGCCAGCAGTGGTGAGGCGGGGCGGGAGCAGTACGTC. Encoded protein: CASSGEAGREQYV.

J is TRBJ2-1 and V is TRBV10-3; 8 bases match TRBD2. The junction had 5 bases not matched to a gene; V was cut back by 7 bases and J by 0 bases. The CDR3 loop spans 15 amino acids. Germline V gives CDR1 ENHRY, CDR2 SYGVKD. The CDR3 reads CAINMGTSSYNEQFF. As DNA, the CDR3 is TGTGCCATCAATATGGGGACTAGCTCCTACAATGAGCAGTTCTTC.

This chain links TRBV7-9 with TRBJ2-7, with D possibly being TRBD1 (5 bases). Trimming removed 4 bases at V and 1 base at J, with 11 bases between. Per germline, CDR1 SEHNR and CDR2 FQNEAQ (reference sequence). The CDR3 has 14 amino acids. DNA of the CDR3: TGTGCCAGCAGCTGGAGTACAGGTTCCTACGAGCAGTACTTC. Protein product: CASSWSTGSYEQYF.

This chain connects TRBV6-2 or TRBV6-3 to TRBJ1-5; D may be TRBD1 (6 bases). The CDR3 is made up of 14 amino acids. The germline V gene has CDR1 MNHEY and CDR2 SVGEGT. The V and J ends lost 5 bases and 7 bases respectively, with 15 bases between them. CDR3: CASSRLQGEQPQHF. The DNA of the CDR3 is TGTGCCAGCAGTCGTCTACAGGGTGAGCAGCCCCAGCATTTT.

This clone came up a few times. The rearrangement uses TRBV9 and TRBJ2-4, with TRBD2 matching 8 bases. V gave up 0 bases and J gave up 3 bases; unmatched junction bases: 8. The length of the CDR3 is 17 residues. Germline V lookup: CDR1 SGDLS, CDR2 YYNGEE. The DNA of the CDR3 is TGTGCCAGCAGCGTAGACACCAGCGGGGGCGTCAAAAACATTCAGTACTTC. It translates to CASSVDTSGGVKNIQYF.

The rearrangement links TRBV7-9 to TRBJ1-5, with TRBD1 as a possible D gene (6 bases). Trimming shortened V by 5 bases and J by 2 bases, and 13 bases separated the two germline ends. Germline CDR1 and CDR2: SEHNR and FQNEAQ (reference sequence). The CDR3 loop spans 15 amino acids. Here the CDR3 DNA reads TGTGCCAGCAGCACCCGGACAGTTGGCAATCAGCCCCAGCATTTT. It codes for CASSTRTVGNQPQHF.

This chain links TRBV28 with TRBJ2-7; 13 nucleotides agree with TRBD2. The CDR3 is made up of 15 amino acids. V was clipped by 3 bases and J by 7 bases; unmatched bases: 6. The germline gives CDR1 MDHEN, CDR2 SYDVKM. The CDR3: CASSFRTSGGTEQYF. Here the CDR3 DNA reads TGTGCCAGCAGTTTCCGGACTAGCGGGGGCACGGAGCAGTACTTC.

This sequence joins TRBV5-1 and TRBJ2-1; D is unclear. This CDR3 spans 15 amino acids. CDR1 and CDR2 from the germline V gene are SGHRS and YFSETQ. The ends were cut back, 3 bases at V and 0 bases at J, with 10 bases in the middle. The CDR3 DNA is TGCGCCAGCAGCTGGGCGACGGCCTCCTACAATGAGCAGTTCTTC. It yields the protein CASSWATASYNEQFF. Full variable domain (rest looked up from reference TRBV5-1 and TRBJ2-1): KAGVTQTPRYLIKTRGQQVTLSCSPISGHRSVSWYQQTPGQGLQFLFEYFSETQRNKGNFPGRFSGRQFSNSRSEMNVSTLELGDSALYLCASSWATASYNEQFFGPGTRLTVL.

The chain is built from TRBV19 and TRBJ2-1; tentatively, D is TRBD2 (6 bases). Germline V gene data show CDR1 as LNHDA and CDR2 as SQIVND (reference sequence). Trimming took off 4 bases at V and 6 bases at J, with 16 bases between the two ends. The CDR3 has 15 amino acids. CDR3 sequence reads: CASSRYHGGLNEQFF. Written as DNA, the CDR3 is TGTGCCAGTAGTAGGTACCATGGGGGACTCAATGAGCAGTTCTTC.